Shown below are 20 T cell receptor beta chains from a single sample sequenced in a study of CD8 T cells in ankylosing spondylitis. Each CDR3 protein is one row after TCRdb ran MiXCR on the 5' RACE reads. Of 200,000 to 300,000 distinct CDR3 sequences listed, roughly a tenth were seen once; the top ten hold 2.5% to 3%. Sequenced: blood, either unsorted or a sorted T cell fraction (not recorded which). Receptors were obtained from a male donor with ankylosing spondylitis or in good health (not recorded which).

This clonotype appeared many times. Here the CDR3 DNA reads TGTGCCATCAGTAATATTGGGAATAATTCACCCCTCCACTTT. It translates to CAISNIGNNSPLHF. The rearrangement uses TRBV10-3 and TRBJ1-6; D unresolved. This CDR3 has 14 amino acids. CDR1 is ENHRY and CDR2 is SYGVKD in the germline V gene. V lost 5 bases and J lost 5, with 10 bases in between.

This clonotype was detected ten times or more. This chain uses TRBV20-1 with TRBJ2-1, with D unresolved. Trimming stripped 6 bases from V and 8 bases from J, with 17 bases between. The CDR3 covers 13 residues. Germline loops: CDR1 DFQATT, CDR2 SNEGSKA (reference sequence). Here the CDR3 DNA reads TGCAGTGCGCCCGTGGAGAGGAGCTATGAGCAGTTCTTC. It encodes CSAPVERSYEQFF.

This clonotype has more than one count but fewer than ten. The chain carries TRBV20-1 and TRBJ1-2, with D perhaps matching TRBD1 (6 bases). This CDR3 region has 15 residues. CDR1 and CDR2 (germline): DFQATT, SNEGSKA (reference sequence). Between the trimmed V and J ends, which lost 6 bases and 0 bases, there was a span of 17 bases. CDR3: CSARGRPNSNYGYTF. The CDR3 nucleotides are TGCAGTGCCAGGGGTAGACCGAATTCTAACTATGGCTACACCTTC.

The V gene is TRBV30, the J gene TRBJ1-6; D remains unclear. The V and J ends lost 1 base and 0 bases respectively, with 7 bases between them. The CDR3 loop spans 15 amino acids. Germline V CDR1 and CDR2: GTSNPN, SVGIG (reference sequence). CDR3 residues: CAWSGPSSYNSPLHF. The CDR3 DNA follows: TGTGCCTGGAGTGGACCGAGCTCCTATAATTCACCCCTCCACTTT.

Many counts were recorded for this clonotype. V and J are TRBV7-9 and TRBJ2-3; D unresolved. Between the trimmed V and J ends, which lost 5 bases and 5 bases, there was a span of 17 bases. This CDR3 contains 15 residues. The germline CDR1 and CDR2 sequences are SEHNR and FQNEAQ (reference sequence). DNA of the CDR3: TGTGCCAGCAGCCACTCGTACTCAGGTGGAGATACGCAGTATTTT. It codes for CASSHSYSGGDTQYF. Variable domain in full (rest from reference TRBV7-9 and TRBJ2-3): DTGVSQNPRHKITKRGQNVTFRCDPISEHNRLYWYRQTLGQGPEFLTYFQNEAQLEKSRLLSDRFSAERPKGSFSTLEIQRTEQGDSAMYLCASSHSYSGGDTQYFGPGTRLTVL.

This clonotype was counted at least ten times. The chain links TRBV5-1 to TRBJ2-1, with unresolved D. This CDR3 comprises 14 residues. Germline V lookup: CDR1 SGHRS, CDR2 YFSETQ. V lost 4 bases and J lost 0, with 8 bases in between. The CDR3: CASSPTSSYNEQFF. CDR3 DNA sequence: TGCGCCAGCAGCCCAACAAGCTCCTACAATGAGCAGTTCTTC.

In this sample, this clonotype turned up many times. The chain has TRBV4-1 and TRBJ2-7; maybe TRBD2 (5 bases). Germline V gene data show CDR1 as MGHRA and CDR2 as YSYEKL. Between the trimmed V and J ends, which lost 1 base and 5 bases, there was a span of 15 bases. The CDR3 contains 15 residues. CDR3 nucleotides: TGCGCCAGCAGCCAAGGACAATATGGAGGCGACGAGCAGTACTTC. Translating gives CASSQGQYGGDEQYF.

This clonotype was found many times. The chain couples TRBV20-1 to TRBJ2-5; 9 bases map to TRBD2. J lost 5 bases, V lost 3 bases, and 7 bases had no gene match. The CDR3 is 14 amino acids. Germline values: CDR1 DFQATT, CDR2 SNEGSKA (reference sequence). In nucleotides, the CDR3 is TGCAGTGCTAGCGGGACTAGCCCTATGGAGACCCAGTACTTC. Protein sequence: CSASGTSPMETQYF.

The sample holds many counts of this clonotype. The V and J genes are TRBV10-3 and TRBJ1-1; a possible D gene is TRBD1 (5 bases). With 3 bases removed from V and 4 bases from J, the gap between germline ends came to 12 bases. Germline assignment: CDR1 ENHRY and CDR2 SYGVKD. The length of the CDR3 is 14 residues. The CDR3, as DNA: TGTGCCATCAGTGAAGACACAGGACTCACTGAAGCTTTCTTT. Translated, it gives CAISEDTGLTEAFF.

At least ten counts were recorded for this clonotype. The CDR3 DNA is TGTGCCAGCAGCTCCCTGTCCATTACAGGCACTGAAGCTTTCTTT. It encodes CASSSLSITGTEAFF. The gene calls are TRBV11-3 and TRBJ1-1; possible D gene TRBD1, 5 bases. The V and J ends lost 4 bases and 4 bases respectively, with 16 bases between them. The length of the CDR3 is 15 residues. Germline V lookup: CDR1 SGHNT, CDR2 YENEEA.

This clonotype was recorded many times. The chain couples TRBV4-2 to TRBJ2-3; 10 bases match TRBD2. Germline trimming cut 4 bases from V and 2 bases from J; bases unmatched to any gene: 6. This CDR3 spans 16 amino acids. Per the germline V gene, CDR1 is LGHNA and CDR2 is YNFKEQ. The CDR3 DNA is TGTGCCAGCAGCCCTCTAGCGGGAGTTCCCACAGATACGCAGTATTTT. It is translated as CASSPLAGVPTDTQYF.

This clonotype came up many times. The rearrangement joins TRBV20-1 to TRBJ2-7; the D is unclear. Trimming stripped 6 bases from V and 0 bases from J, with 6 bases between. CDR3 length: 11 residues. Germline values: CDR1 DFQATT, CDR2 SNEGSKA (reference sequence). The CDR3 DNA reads TGCAGTGCCCTCAGCTCCTACGAGCAGTACTTC. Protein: CSALSSYEQYF.

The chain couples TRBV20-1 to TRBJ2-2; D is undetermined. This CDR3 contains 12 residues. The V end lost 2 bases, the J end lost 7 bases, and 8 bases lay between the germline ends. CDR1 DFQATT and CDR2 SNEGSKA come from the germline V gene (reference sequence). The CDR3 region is CSARSTFGELFF. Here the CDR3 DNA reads TGCAGTGCTAGATCGACATTCGGGGAGCTGTTTTTT.

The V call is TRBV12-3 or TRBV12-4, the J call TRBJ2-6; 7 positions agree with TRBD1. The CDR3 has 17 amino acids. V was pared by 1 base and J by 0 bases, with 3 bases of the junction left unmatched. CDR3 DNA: TGTGCCAGCAGTTTAGGGGACAGAATCTCTGGGGCCAACGTCCTGACTTTC. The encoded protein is CASSLGDRISGANVLTF.

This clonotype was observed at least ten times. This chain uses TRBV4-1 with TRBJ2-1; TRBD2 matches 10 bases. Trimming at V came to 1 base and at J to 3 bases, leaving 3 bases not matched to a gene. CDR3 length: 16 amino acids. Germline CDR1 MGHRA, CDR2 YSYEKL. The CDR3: CASSQVSGRSYNEQFF. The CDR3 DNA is TGCGCCAGCAGCCAAGTTAGCGGGAGGAGCTACAATGAGCAGTTCTTC.

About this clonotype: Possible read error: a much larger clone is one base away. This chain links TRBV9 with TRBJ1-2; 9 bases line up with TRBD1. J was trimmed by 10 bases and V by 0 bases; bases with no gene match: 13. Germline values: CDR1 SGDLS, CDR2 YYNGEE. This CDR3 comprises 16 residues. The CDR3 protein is CASSVAPRQGVGDYTF. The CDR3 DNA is TGTGCCAGCAGCGTAGCCCCTCGACAGGGGGTAGGTGACTACACCTTC.

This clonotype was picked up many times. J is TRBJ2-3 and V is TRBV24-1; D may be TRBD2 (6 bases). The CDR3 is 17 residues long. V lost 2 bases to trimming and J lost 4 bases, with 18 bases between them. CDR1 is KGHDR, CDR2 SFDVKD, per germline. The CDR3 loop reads CATSDSGVNGGSDTQYF. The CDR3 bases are TGTGCCACCAGTGATTCGGGAGTCAACGGGGGTTCAGATACGCAGTATTTT.

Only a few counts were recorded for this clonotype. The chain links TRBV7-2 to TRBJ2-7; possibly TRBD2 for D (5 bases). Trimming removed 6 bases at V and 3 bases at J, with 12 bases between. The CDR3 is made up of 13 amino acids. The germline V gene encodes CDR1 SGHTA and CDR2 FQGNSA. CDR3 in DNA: TGTGCCAGCAGAAGAGAGGGCGGCTACGAGCAGTACTTC. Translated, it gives CASRREGGYEQYF.

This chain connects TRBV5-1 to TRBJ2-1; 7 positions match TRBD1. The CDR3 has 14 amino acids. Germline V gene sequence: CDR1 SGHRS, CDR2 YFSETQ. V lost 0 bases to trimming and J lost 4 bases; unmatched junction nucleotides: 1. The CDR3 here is CASSLVDRYNEQFF. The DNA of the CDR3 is TGCGCCAGCAGCTTGGTGGACAGGTACAATGAGCAGTTCTTC.

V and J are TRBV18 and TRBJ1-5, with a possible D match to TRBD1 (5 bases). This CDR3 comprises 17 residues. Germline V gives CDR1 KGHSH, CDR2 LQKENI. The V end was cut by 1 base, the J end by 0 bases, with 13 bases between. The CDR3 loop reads CASSPLPGRDSNQPQHF. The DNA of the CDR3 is TGTGCCAGCTCACCACTCCCAGGCAGGGATAGCAATCAGCCCCAGCATTTT.